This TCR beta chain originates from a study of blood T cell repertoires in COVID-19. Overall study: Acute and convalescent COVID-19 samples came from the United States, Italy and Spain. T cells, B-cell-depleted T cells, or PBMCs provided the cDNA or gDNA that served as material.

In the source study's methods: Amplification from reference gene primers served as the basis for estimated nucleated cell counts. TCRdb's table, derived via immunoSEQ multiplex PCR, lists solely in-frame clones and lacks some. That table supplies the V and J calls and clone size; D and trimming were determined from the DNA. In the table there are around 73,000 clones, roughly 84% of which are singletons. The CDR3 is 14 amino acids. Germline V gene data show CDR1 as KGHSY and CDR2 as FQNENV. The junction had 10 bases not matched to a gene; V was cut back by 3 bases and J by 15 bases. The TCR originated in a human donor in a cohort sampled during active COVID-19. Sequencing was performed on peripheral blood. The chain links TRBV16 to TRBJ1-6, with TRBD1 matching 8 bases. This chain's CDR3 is CASSHTGQGALLHF. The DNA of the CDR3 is TGTGCCAGCAGCCACACCGGACAGGGCGCACTCCTCCACTTT. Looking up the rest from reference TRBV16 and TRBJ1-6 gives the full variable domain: GEEVAQTPKHLVRGEGQKAKLYCAPIKGHSYVFWYQQVLKNEFKFLISFQNENVFDETGMPKERFSAKCLPNSPCSLEIQATKLEDSAVYFCASSHTGQGALLHFGNGTRLTVT.